A single sample is the source of the 13 T cell receptor beta chains below, sequenced in a study of response to subunit inactivated influenza vaccine. TCRdb fed the RT-PCR reads into MiXCR, producing one record per CDR3 protein. The sample consists of under 950,000 distinct CDR3 sequences, about 20% of them appearing once. Specimen: PBMCs from blood, collected roughly 5 days after vaccination. These receptor sequences come from a man over 45 who received an inactivated influenza vaccine.

The chain carries TRBV20-1 and TRBJ2-3; D unclear. Germline lookup yields CDR1 DFQATT and CDR2 SNEGSKA (reference sequence). The CDR3 has 14 amino acids. Trimming removed 3 bases from V and 4 bases from J, with 14 bases in between. The CDR3 DNA reads TGCAGTGCTAGGGACCCGGGCGTTCCAGATACGCAGTATTTT. Protein sequence: CSARDPGVPDTQYF.

This rearrangement joins TRBV7-2 to TRBJ1-4; no definite D call. The CDR3 totals 13 residues. Trimming removed 5 bases at V and 8 bases at J, with 12 bases between. Germline CDR1 is SGHTA and CDR2 is FQGNSA. The CDR3 here is CASSRNPEEKLFF. Written as DNA, the CDR3 is TGTGCCAGCAGCAGAAATCCGGAGGAAAAACTGTTTTTT. The full variable domain, its missing parts supplied by reference TRBV7-2 and TRBJ1-4, is GAGVSQSPSNKVTEKGKDVELRCDPISGHTALYWYRQSLGQGLEFLIYFQGNSAPDKSGLPSDRFSAERTGGSVSTLTIQRTQQEDSAVYLCASSRNPEEKLFFGSGTQLSVL.

V and J are TRBV6-2 or TRBV6-3 and TRBJ1-5; D is unclear. The V gene's germline CDR1 is MNHEY and CDR2 SVGEGT. The germline V and J ends were trimmed by 10 bases and 5 bases, with 6 bases remaining between them. The CDR3 is 10 amino acids. CDR3 region: CATGYQPQHF. The CDR3, as DNA: TGTGCCACCGGATATCAGCCCCAGCATTTT.

This clonotype occurred a few times. The CDR3 region is CASSPNQGGEGYGYTF. CDR3 nucleotide sequence: TGTGCCAGCAGCCCAAATCAGGGGGGGGAAGGCTATGGCTACACCTTC. This chain connects TRBV7-2 to TRBJ1-2; 7 positions match TRBD1. Germline assignment: CDR1 SGHTA and CDR2 FQGNSA. The junction had 13 bases not matched to a gene; V was cut back by 5 bases and J by 4 bases. The length of the CDR3 is 16 residues.

This clonotype has more than one count but fewer than ten. V and J are TRBV9 and TRBJ2-4; 9 bases are a match to TRBD2. This CDR3 region has 14 residues. V dropped 3 bases and J dropped 5; count of bases not matched to a gene: 3. Germline V gene sequence: CDR1 SGDLS, CDR2 YYNGEE. The CDR3 loop reads CASSDRLAENIQYF. The CDR3 coding sequence is TGTGCCAGCAGCGACCGACTAGCGGAAAACATTCAGTACTTC.

The genes are TRBV20-1 and TRBJ2-1; 8 bases fit TRBD2. The length of the CDR3 is 14 residues. V lost 3 bases, J lost 9 bases, and 10 bases stayed unmatched. In germline, CDR1 is DFQATT, CDR2 SNEGSKA (reference sequence). CDR3 loop: CSASSGGRAAEQFF. CDR3 nucleotide sequence: TGCAGTGCTAGCTCGGGGGGGAGAGCTGCTGAGCAGTTCTTC.

The chain links TRBV24-1 to TRBJ2-3; D possibly corresponds to TRBD1 (6 bases). Looked up from germline, CDR1 is KGHDR and CDR2 is SFDVKD. CDR3 length equals 14 residues. V lost 2 bases to trimming and J lost 2 bases, with 7 bases between them. The CDR3 DNA is TGTGCCACCAGTGATTACAGGGACACAGATACGCAGTATTTT. Its translation: CATSDYRDTDTQYF.

This clonotype was seen repeatedly, ten times or more. The V gene is TRBV6-1, the J gene TRBJ2-7, with TRBD2 identical over 9 bases. This CDR3 region has 15 residues. With V trimmed by 6 bases and J by 2 bases, 8 bases remained unmatched. Germline loops: CDR1 MNHNS, CDR2 SASEGT. CDR3 DNA: TGTGCCAGCAGCCTCAGTAGCGGGAGAGCCTACGAGCAGTACTTC. Translation: CASSLSSGRAYEQYF.

Only a few counts were recorded for this clonotype. V and J are TRBV7-2 and TRBJ2-5; D not certain. Trimming took off 2 bases at V and 1 base at J, with 17 bases between the two ends. CDR3 length: 17 residues. Germline CDR1 reads SGHTA; CDR2 reads FQGNSA. The DNA for the CDR3 is TGTGCCAGCAGCTTAATCCCCCTACTGGACCTCCAAGAGACCCAGTACTTC. Its protein product is CASSLIPLLDLQETQYF.

This clonotype was detected a few times. This CDR3 is CSASPLTGTGELFF. In DNA, the CDR3 is TGCAGTGCTAGCCCTTTGACAGGGACCGGGGAGCTGTTTTTT. The chain uses TRBV20-1 and TRBJ2-2; 7 bases match TRBD1. V lost 3 bases, J lost 5 bases, and 6 bases stayed unmatched. This CDR3 comprises 14 residues. The germline CDR1 and CDR2 sequences are DFQATT and SNEGSKA (reference sequence).

About this clonotype itself: A junction boundary mismatches the germline segment, possibly from a read error. The chain has TRBV4-1 and TRBJ2-1; D unresolved. The CDR3 sequence is 14 residues long. Germline lookup yields CDR1 MGHRA and CDR2 YSYEKL. The CDR3 spells CASRGRTSYNEQFF. DNA for the CDR3: TGCGCTAGCAGAGGACGGACCTCCTACAATGAGCAGTTCTTC.

This sequence joins TRBV12-3 or TRBV12-4 and TRBJ2-2; D gene unclear. Trimming shortened V by 6 bases and J by 6 bases, and 8 bases separated the two germline ends. This CDR3 is 12 amino acids long. The CDR3 sequence: CASSPNPGELFF. In DNA form, the CDR3 reads TGTGCCAGCAGCCCAAACCCCGGGGAGCTGTTTTTT.

This clonotype showed up many times. The chain is built from TRBV10-3 and TRBJ2-4; the D gene is possibly TRBD2 (6 bases). This CDR3 has 15 amino acids. The V gene's germline CDR1 is ENHRY and CDR2 SYGVKD. The V end lost 4 bases, the J end lost 2 bases, and 12 bases lay between the germline ends. In nucleotides, the CDR3 is TGTGCCATCAGTGGGGGGGAATGGACCAAAAACATTCAGTACTTC. It is translated as CAISGGEWTKNIQYF.